This is a list of T cell receptor beta chains from one sample in a study of blood T cells in healthy people across ages. TCRdb passed the 5' RACE reads through MiXCR, listing each CDR3 protein once. Of some 640,000 distinct CDR3 sequences in the sample, under 30% are singletons; the top ten hold 15% to 19%. The sample was blood. The origin of the receptors is a woman aged 80 or over in good health. CDR3s include the opening cysteine and the closing phenylalanine or tryptophan. Fields, in order: D gene, clone size, J gene, V gene, CDR3 DNA, CDR3 protein. The D gene is left open where the match is weak. Clone size is not always given. Where it is, it says once, few, many or a class for expanded clones.

>TRBD2|many|TRBJ2-1|TRBV7-2
TGTGCCAGCACCACTCTAGCGGGGGGACGGAGCTCCTACAATGAGCAGTTCTTC
CASTTLAGGRSSYNEQFF
>.|many|TRBJ2-1|TRBV11-3
TGTGCCAGCAGCCCTGGGCTAGCGAACACCTACAATGAGCAGTTCTTC
CASSPGLANTYNEQFF
>.|.|TRBJ2-5|TRBV4-3
TGCGCCAGCAGCCATGGTGGGGGCGGTACCACCTACAATGAGCAGTACTTC
CASSHGGGGTTYNEQYF
>.|.|TRBJ2-7|TRBV21-1
TGTGCCAGCAGCGTAGAGGGGGGGACGGCCTACGAGCAGTACTTC
CASSVEGGTAYEQYF
>.|few|TRBJ1-6|TRBV11-2
TGTGCCAGCAGCAAAGGTGCCGCACCCCTCCACTTT
CASSKGAAPLHF
>.|.|TRBJ2-7|TRBV5-1
TGCGCCAGCAGCCCTGATTATACATCCTACGAGCAGTACTTC
CASSPDYTSYEQYF
>.|few|TRBJ1-6|TRBV28
TGTGCCAGCAGCGGCAACCTTCAGGTTATCAATTCACCCCTCCACTTT
CASSGNLQVINSPLHF
>TRBD2|many|TRBJ2-5|TRBV7-2
TGTGCCAGCAGCTTAAGTGGGACTAAGAAAGAGACCCAGTACTTC
CASSLSGTKKETQYF
>TRBD2|many|TRBJ2-3|TRBV4-1
TGCGCCAGCAGCCGCCCGACTAGCGGGGGGTCGTTTCCCGTGCCCACGCAGTATTTT
CASSRPTSGGSFPVPTQYF
>.|.|TRBJ2-7|TRBV29-1
TGCAGCGTTGAAGATAGTGTCACAGGGACGGGCTACGAGCAGTACTTC
CSVEDSVTGTGYEQYF
>.|many|TRBJ2-5|TRBV20-1
TGCAGTGCTCCCCCAATGGGGGGACTCCAAGAGACCCAGTACTTC
CSAPPMGGLQETQYF
>.|many|TRBJ2-6|TRBV20-1
TGCAGTGCCACCCCACAGGGATCTGGGGCCAACGTCCTGACTTTC
CSATPQGSGANVLTF
>.|.|TRBJ1-2|TRBV19
TGTGCCAGTAGTTTACCGGGCCGAGGATGGGGGACTCATGGCTACACCTTC
CASSLPGRGWGTHGYTF
>TRBD1|many|TRBJ1-1|TRBV5-1
TGCGCCAGCAGCTGGGACAGTATGAACACTGAAGCTTTCTTT
CASSWDSMNTEAFF
>TRBD1|many|TRBJ2-6|TRBV9
TGTGCCAGCAGCGCCCCGGGACAGGGGACTTTAAAGGGGGCCAACGTCCTGACTTTC
CASSAPGQGTLKGANVLTF
>.|few|TRBJ2-7|TRBV19
TGTGCCAGTAGTACCCGGGGCGGCGGGAATGAGCAGTACTTC
CASSTRGGGNEQYF
>.|many|TRBJ2-5|TRBV18
TGTGCCAGCTCACCAGAAAAGACCCAGTACTTC
CASSPEKTQYF
>.|few|TRBJ2-3|TRBV27
TGTGCCAGCAGCAATCGAGGGCCGGATACGCAGTATTTT
CASSNRGPDTQYF
>TRBD1|few|TRBJ2-7|TRBV9
TGTGCCAGCAGCGCCGGACAGGGGGAAACCTACGAGCAGTACTTC
CASSAGQGETYEQYF
>.|.|TRBJ1-4|TRBV9
TGTGCCAGCAGCCACCCATTGTTGGGGACTGAACCTAATGAAAAACTGTTTTTT
CASSHPLLGTEPNEKLFF
>TRBD1|many|TRBJ2-7|TRBV20-1
TGCAGTGCTAGACCCGGACAGGATTCCGAGCAGTACTTC
CSARPGQDSEQYF
>TRBD1|many|TRBJ2-5|TRBV4-3
TGCGCCAGCAGCCACGGACAGGGAGAGACCCAGTACTTC
CASSHGQGETQYF
>TRBD1|many|TRBJ2-7|TRBV5-1
TGCGCCAGTAAACAGGGGGTTGTCTCCTACGAGCAGTACTTC
CASKQGVVSYEQYF
>.|few|TRBJ2-7|TRBV7-2
TGTGCCAGCAGCTTAGTAGGAGTTAAAAGCTCCTACGAGCAGTACTTC
CASSLVGVKSSYEQYF
>.|.|TRBJ2-2|TRBV20-1
TGCAGTGCTACCGACGCGTGGAACACCGGGGAGCTGTTTTTT
CSATDAWNTGELFF
>TRBD1|.|TRBJ1-5|TRBV20-1
TGCAGTGGTAAACAGGGGACTAGCAATCAGCCCCAGCATTTT
CSGKQGTSNQPQHF
>.|many|TRBJ2-3|TRBV29-1
TGCAGCGTTGGAAGGGGCTCACCGGTAGATACGCAGTATTTT
CSVGRGSPVDTQYF
>TRBD1|.|TRBJ1-2|TRBV5-1
TGCGCCAGCAGCTTGGAATTCGGGACAGAAATGTATGGCTACACCTTC
CASSLEFGTEMYGYTF
>TRBD1|many|TRBJ2-1|TRBV6-6
TGTGCCAGCAGGGCACCGGGACAGGGGATCAATGAGCAGTTCTTC
CASRAPGQGINEQFF
>.|.|TRBJ1-1|TRBV21-1
TGTGCCAGCAGCTCAAGAGGGGTGCGGAACACTGAAGCTTTCTTT
CASSSRGVRNTEAFF
>TRBD2|many|TRBJ2-7|TRBV5-6
TGTGCCAGCAGCCGGACTAGCGGCTCCTACGAGCAGTACTTC
CASSRTSGSYEQYF
>TRBD2|.|TRBJ2-3|TRBV2
TGTGCCAGCAGTGAGGGACTAGCGGGAGGCTCTGATACGCAGTATTTT
CASSEGLAGGSDTQYF
>TRBD1|.|TRBJ2-2|TRBV5-1
TGCGCCAGCAGCTTGAACAGGGGAGACACCGGGGAGCTGTTTTTT
CASSLNRGDTGELFF
>.|many|TRBJ2-5|TRBV18
TGTGCCAGCTCACCACAGCCGACGGTCTGGGAGACCCAGTACTTC
CASSPQPTVWETQYF
>.|.|TRBJ1-5|TRBV2
TGTGCCAGCAGTGATTGGGGGCCCCAGCATTTT
CASSDWGPQHF
>.|few|TRBJ1-5|TRBV2
TGTGCCAGCAGTGAAGCGCCCGGGACACTCACAAGGTATAGCAATCAGCCCCAGCATTTT
CASSEAPGTLTRYSNQPQHF
>.|many|TRBJ2-1|TRBV7-2
TGTGCCAGCAGCTTAGCGGGGGTGGGCTCCTACAATGAGCAGTTCTTC
CASSLAGVGSYNEQFF
>TRBD1|many|TRBJ1-5|TRBV6-5
TGTGCCAGCAGCCCACTTACCGGGACAGGCCAGCCCCAGCATTTT
CASSPLTGTGQPQHF
>.|.|TRBJ2-1|TRBV15
TGTGCCACCAGCAGAGGAGCCCTCAGAAGGGGTAGTAATGAGCAGTTCTTC
CATSRGALRRGSNEQFF
>.|.|TRBJ1-5|TRBV2
TGTACCAGCAGTGAAGTCGTACCGGATCAGCCCCAGCATTTT
CTSSEVVPDQPQHF
>.|many|TRBJ2-3|TRBV7-2
TGTGCCAGCAGCTTAGGCTCCGGCGAGCCCAGAGGGGATACGCAGTATTTT
CASSLGSGEPRGDTQYF